This TCR beta chain was sequenced in a study of OX40 agonist ivuxolimab in advanced cancers. Profiling relied on immunoSEQ multiplex PCR, and the TCRdb table lists in-frame clones only, not all of them. In the table there are around 38,000 clones, 75% to 90% of which are singletons. This CDR3 contains 15 residues. CDR1 is SGHVS, CDR2 FQNEAQ, per germline. J was trimmed by 5 bases and V by 1 base; bases with no gene match: 7. This sample comprised CD4+ or CD8+ T cells sorted from blood, obtained in a trial of the OX40 agonist ivuxolimab. This sequence joins TRBV7-8 and TRBJ2-7; the match to TRBD1 covers 8 bases. This clonotype was obtained from an adult with an advanced solid tumor such as melanoma, head and neck, liver or kidney cancer. CDR3 amino acids: CASSLEWTGLHEQYF. The CDR3 region has the DNA TGTGCCAGCAGCTTAGAGTGGACAGGGTTACACGAGCAGTACTTC.